The 20 T cell receptor beta chains reported below all come from one sample, sequenced in a study of cytomegalovirus exposure and HLA in healthy donors (dated by TCRdb to the late 2010s). Libraries were constructed by the immunoSEQ multiplex PCR assay. The multiplex PCR relied on a mix of 60 forward primers for TCR Vbeta segments and 13 reverse primers for TCR Jbeta segments. In TCRdb, the immuneACCESS table is reduced to in-frame sequences with V and J assigned. These tables do not hold every clone; where another copy was compared, an unresolved V gene accounts for under half, and the others remain unexplained. Recorded for this sample are about 88,000 clones; approximately 77% of them occurred a single time. The ten largest clones take up 4.9% of the sample. The material sequenced was PBMCs. The receptors here all came from a woman in her 40s in good health and CMV-seronegative.

The rearrangement joins TRBV9 to TRBJ1-6; tentatively, D is TRBD1 (5 bases). Germline CDR1 reads SGDLS; CDR2 reads YYNGEE. The CDR3 contains 14 residues. The V end lost 6 bases, the J end lost 7 bases, and 14 bases lay between the germline ends. This CDR3 is CASTGQGDNSPLHF. For the CDR3, the DNA is TGTGCCAGCACTGGGCAGGGCGACAATTCACCCCTCCACTTT.

The count of this clone is one. Written as DNA, the CDR3 is TGTGCCAGCTCACCACTGAGTAAAGAGACCCAGTACTTC. This sequence encodes CASSPLSKETQYF. The genes are TRBV18 and TRBJ2-5; the D is unclear. CDR1 is KGHSH, CDR2 LQKENI, per germline. Trimming shortened V by 1 base and J by 3 bases, and 6 bases separated the two germline ends. This CDR3 is 13 amino acids long.

With respect to this clone: The junction shows a germline mismatch at one end, possibly a read error. The chain combines TRBV7-9 with TRBJ2-7; D gene unclear. Germline V lookup: CDR1 SEHNR, CDR2 FQNEAQ (reference sequence). This CDR3 spans 15 amino acids. DNA of the CDR3: TGTGCCAGCTCTACGGATGGGTACAGATCCTGCGAGCAGTACTTC. As protein: CASSTDGYRSCEQYF.

A single count supports this clone. The chain joins TRBV4-3 to TRBJ1-3; a possible D gene is TRBD1 (5 bases). The CDR3 is made up of 16 amino acids. V lost 0 bases and J lost 4, with 13 bases in between. CDR1 and CDR2 (germline): LGHNA, YSLEER. The CDR3 nucleotides are TGCGCCAGCAGCCAAGATGCTCAGGGATCCGGAAACACCATATATTTT. Protein: CASSQDAQGSGNTIYF.

A few counts support this clone. This chain connects TRBV6-4 to TRBJ2-2; 12 positions match TRBD2. Per the germline V gene, CDR1 is MRHNA and CDR2 is SNTAGT. The CDR3 sequence is 17 residues long. Trimming took 3 bases from V and 0 from J; bases not matched to a gene: 2. The CDR3 is CASSELAGGSNTGELFF. The CDR3 nucleotides are TGTGCCAGCAGTGAACTAGCGGGGGGATCGAACACCGGGGAGCTGTTTTTT.

The chain combines TRBV6-1 with TRBJ2-1; perhaps TRBD1 as D (6 bases). Trimming removed 8 bases from V and 10 bases from J, with 21 bases in between. Germline assignment: CDR1 MNHNS and CDR2 SASEGT. CDR3 size: 14 residues. The chain's CDR3 is CASAVGAALGEQFF. CDR3 bases: TGTGCCAGCGCGGTGGGGGCCGCCCTAGGAGAGCAGTTCTTC.

This clone was picked up a small number of times. The V and J genes are TRBV5-5 and TRBJ1-2, with D tentatively TRBD1 (5 bases). Deletions cut 0 bases from V and 0 bases from J, with 6 bases between. The CDR3 sequence is 14 residues long. The germline CDR1 and CDR2 sequences are SGHKS and YYEKEE (reference sequence). CDR3 sequence: CASSLGTSNYGYTF. Written as DNA, the CDR3 is TGTGCCAGCAGCTTGGGGACATCTAACTATGGCTACACCTTC.

This chain links TRBV9 with TRBJ2-1, with D perhaps matching TRBD1 (6 bases). CDR1 is SGDLS, CDR2 YYNGEE, per germline. The V and J ends lost 0 bases and 10 bases respectively, with 14 bases between them. The CDR3 runs 14 residues. DNA of the CDR3: TGTGCCAGCAGCGTAGAGGCAGGGGCAGGCGAGCAGTTCTTC. Protein sequence: CASSVEAGAGEQFF.

The V call is TRBV14, the J call TRBJ1-2; weak D call: TRBD1 (5 bases). There are 14 residues in the CDR3. Germline V CDR1 and CDR2: SGHDN, FVKESK. The germline V and J ends were trimmed by 5 bases and 6 bases, with 16 bases remaining between them. CDR3 sequence (DNA): TGTGCCAGCAGCGACCGGGGCCGGGGGGATGGCTACACCTTC. Protein: CASSDRGRGDGYTF.

Turning to this clone: An end of the junction does not agree with germline; a read error may underlie this. The rearrangement links TRBV6-5 to TRBJ2-5; D perhaps matches TRBD1 (7 bases). The CDR3 covers 15 residues. Germline CDR1 and CDR2: MNHEY and SVGAGI. The DNA for the CDR3 is TGTGTCAGCAGTCTCAGGGGGGCAGGGGTAAAGACCCAGTACTTC. Amino acid sequence: CVSSLRGAGVKTQYF.

The chain has TRBV2 and TRBJ1-1; D perhaps matches TRBD1 (6 bases). From germline, CDR1 is SNHLY and CDR2 FYNNEI. Trimming took off 5 bases at V and 0 bases at J, with 10 bases between the two ends. The CDR3 sequence is 14 residues long. CDR3 sequence reads: CASSFRDMNTEAFF. The CDR3 bases are TGTGCCAGCAGTTTCAGGGACATGAACACTGAAGCTTTCTTT.

V and J are TRBV5-6 and TRBJ2-2; 8 bases match TRBD2. Losses at the gene ends were 4 bases for V and 5 bases for J; bases not matched to a gene: 10. Germline CDR1 SGHDT, CDR2 YYEEEE. The CDR3 is 16 residues long. CDR3 protein: CASSRLDGGVTGELFF. CDR3 in DNA: TGTGCCAGCAGCCGACTGGACGGGGGGGTTACCGGGGAGCTGTTTTTT.

The chain couples TRBV13 to TRBJ1-1; TRBD1 might be the D (6 bases). The CDR3 sequence is 14 residues long. Per germline, CDR1 PRHDT and CDR2 FYEKMQ (reference sequence). The V and J ends lost 5 bases and 10 bases respectively, with 20 bases between them. CDR3 amino acids: CASSPSWTVRGAFF. The CDR3 region has the DNA TGTGCCAGCAGCCCCTCCTGGACAGTGCGAGGAGCTTTCTTT.

The chain carries TRBV5-6 and TRBJ1-5; D possibly corresponds to TRBD1 (5 bases). V was clipped by 4 bases and J by 3 bases, with 11 bases between them. The CDR3 spans 14 residues. The V gene's germline CDR1 is SGHDT and CDR2 YYEEEE. The CDR3 sequence: CASSGQGFNQPQHF. CDR3 nucleotides: TGTGCCAGCAGCGGCCAGGGTTTCAATCAGCCCCAGCATTTT.

The rearrangement uses TRBV7-8 and TRBJ2-3, with 10 nucleotides matching TRBD2. CDR3 length: 13 amino acids. V shed 8 bases and J 2 bases; nucleotides not matched to a gene: 1. Germline values: CDR1 SGHVS, CDR2 FQNEAQ. For the CDR3, the DNA is TGTGCCAGCGGACTAGCGGTCACAGATACGCAGTATTTT. It translates to CASGLAVTDTQYF.

This rearrangement joins TRBV30 to TRBJ1-2; D is unclear. Germline V lookup: CDR1 GTSNPN, CDR2 SVGIG (reference sequence). CDR3 length: 14 amino acids. V shed 4 bases and J shed 8 bases, with 20 bases lying between them. Here the CDR3 DNA reads TGTGCCTGGACCCGTAGGACTCGGGGAGGCGGCTACACCTTC. It yields the protein CAWTRRTRGGGYTF.

The chain has TRBV19 and TRBJ2-7; TRBD2 is a possible D gene (6 bases). Trimming took off 5 bases at V and 0 bases at J, with 11 bases between the two ends. The CDR3 length is 14 residues. CDR1 is LNHDA, CDR2 SQIVND, per germline (reference sequence). CDR3 DNA: TGTGCCAGTAGTGGGCGGGACGGCTCCTACGAGCAGTACTTC. Its translation is CASSGRDGSYEQYF.

The chain joins TRBV7-2 to TRBJ1-2, with D perhaps matching TRBD1 (6 bases). The CDR3 covers 15 residues. Trimming pared 4 bases from V and 4 bases from J, leaving 16 bases between. In germline, CDR1 is SGHTA, CDR2 FQGNSA. CDR3 coding DNA: TGTGCCAGCAGCTCGCCAGGGGCAGAACTCTATGGCTACACCTTC. It is translated as CASSSPGAELYGYTF. The variable domain in full, with the rest retrieved from reference TRBV7-2 and TRBJ1-2, is GAGVSQSPSNKVTEKGKDVELRCDPISGHTALYWYRQSLGQGLEFLIYFQGNSAPDKSGLPSDRFSAERTGGSVSTLTIQRTQQEDSAVYLCASSSPGAELYGYTFGSGTRLTVV.

The DNA of the CDR3 is TGTGCCAGCTCCGACATGACAACGGGGGTCAATGAGCAGTTCTTC. This encodes CASSDMTTGVNEQFF. The chain is built from TRBV18 and TRBJ2-1; tentatively, D is TRBD2 (6 bases). V lost 6 bases, J lost 6 bases, and 18 bases lay in between. CDR1 and CDR2 from the germline V gene are KGHSH and LQKENI. The CDR3 contains 15 residues.

The V call is TRBV5-1, the J call TRBJ2-7, with a possible D match to TRBD2 (6 bases). This CDR3 is built from 14 residues. Germline CDR1 is SGHRS and CDR2 is YFSETQ. V lost 0 bases and J lost 2, with 9 bases in between. Here the CDR3 reads CASSLASGAYEQYF. In nucleotides, the CDR3 is TGCGCCAGCAGCTTGGCCTCGGGGGCCTACGAGCAGTACTTC.